These 9 T cell receptor beta chains originate from one sample sequenced in a study of Graves' ophthalmopathy and Graves' hyperthyroidism. CDR3 regions of TCR beta were amplified from RNA transcripts. Second-round multiplex PCR came after first-round RT-PCR with HTBI primers. TCRdb redid the calling of the multiplex PCR reads with MiXCR, one entry per CDR3 protein. The sample contains about 400,000 distinct CDR3 sequences, 15% of which appear only once. Sequencing used peripheral blood. Receptors originate from a woman younger than 30 with stable Graves' hyperthyroidism.

This clonotype was found many times. The chain employs TRBV19 and TRBJ2-2, with a possible D match to TRBD2 (6 bases). CDR1 and CDR2 (germline): LNHDA, SQIVND (reference sequence). V lost 7 bases and J 1 base, leaving 10 bases between the germline ends. This CDR3 is built from 14 residues. The CDR3 region has the DNA TGTGCCAGTAATCGGGGGTTGAACACCGGGGAGCTGTTTTTT. It encodes CASNRGLNTGELFF.

This clonotype was seen many times. The CDR3 DNA follows: TGCGCCAGCAGTGGAGCGGGGGGGCCCTACGAGCAGTACTTC. This encodes CASSGAGGPYEQYF. The rearrangement joins TRBV4-1 to TRBJ2-7, with 10 bases fitting TRBD2. The CDR3 is 14 residues long. In germline, CDR1 is MGHRA, CDR2 YSYEKL. V lost 6 bases and J lost 2; bases outside the gene matches: 4.

This clonotype has at least ten counts. The chain employs TRBV2 and TRBJ1-5, with D uncertain. The V end was cut by 7 bases, the J end by 3 bases, with 10 bases between. The CDR3 consists of 13 residues. Germline-derived CDR1 and CDR2 are SNHLY and FYNNEI. The CDR3 bases are TGTGCCAGCATCGGCAGGATCAATCAGCCCCAGCATTTT. Translated, it gives CASIGRINQPQHF.

This clonotype was detected many times. CDR3: CASSYGAQDQPQHF. The CDR3 nucleotides read TGTGCCAGCAGTTACGGTGCGCAAGATCAGCCCCAGCATTTT. The V and J genes are TRBV6-2 or TRBV6-3 and TRBJ1-5; D unresolved. Germline-derived CDR1 and CDR2 are MNHEY and SVGEGT. Trimming removed 2 bases from V and 5 bases from J, with 10 bases in between. The CDR3 loop spans 14 amino acids.

This clonotype was counted at least ten times. This chain uses TRBV5-1 with TRBJ2-7; perhaps D is TRBD1 or TRBD2 (5 bases each). V lost 0 bases and J lost 1, with 14 bases in between. In germline, CDR1 is SGHRS, CDR2 YFSETQ. The CDR3 has 16 residues. The CDR3 loop is CASSLAVGTVSYEQYF. The CDR3 nucleotides are TGCGCCAGCAGCTTGGCCGTGGGGACGGTGTCCTACGAGCAGTACTTC.

This clonotype was picked up many times. A junction boundary mismatches the germline segment, possibly from a read error. This chain links TRBV11-2 with TRBJ2-4; D assignment may be TRBD1 or TRBD2 (5 bases each). CDR1 SGHAT and CDR2 FQNNGV come from the germline V gene. CDR3 size: 14 residues. The CDR3 loop is CASSPTVGENIKYF. CDR3 coding DNA: TGTGCCAGCAGCCCCACGGTGGGGGAAAACATTAAGTACTTC. Variable domain in full (rest from reference TRBV11-2 and TRBJ2-4): EAGVAQSPRYKIIEKRQSVAFWCNPISGHATLYWYQQILGQGPKLLIQFQNNGVVDDSQLPKDRFSAERLKGVDSTLKIQPAKLEDSAVYLCASSPTVGENIKYFGAGTRLSVL.

The chain carries TRBV7-2 and TRBJ1-1; no clear D gene. V was pared by 4 bases and J by 0 bases, with 12 bases between. Germline CDR1 is SGHTA and CDR2 is FQGNSA. This CDR3 comprises 15 residues. The CDR3 loop reads CASSSLGQMNTEAFF. CDR3 in DNA: TGTGCCAGCAGCTCGTTAGGCCAGATGAACACTGAAGCTTTCTTT.

This clonotype appeared many times. V gene TRBV6-1 combines with J gene TRBJ1-1; D not certain. Trimming left V 8 bases short and J 1 base short, with 11 bases between. The germline V gene has CDR1 MNHNS and CDR2 SASEGT. This CDR3 spans 13 amino acids. In DNA, the CDR3 is TGTGCCAGCGGTCCCGTTGGGAACACTGAAGCTTTCTTT. Protein sequence: CASGPVGNTEAFF.

In regard to this clonotype: At one end the junction does not follow the germline gene, possibly because of a read error. The V call is TRBV7-9, the J call TRBJ2-7; D is uncertain. The germline V gene encodes CDR1 SEHNR and CDR2 FQNEAQ (reference sequence). The CDR3 loop spans 14 amino acids. Here the CDR3 DNA reads TGTGCCAGCAGCTTAGACGCAGTTTTCTACGAGCAGTGCTTC. Its protein is CASSLDAVFYEQCF.